Below are 13 T cell receptor beta chains sequenced from a single sample in a study of radiation and T cells in renal cell carcinoma. This sample's time point: baseline pretreatment blood. Treatment: 15 Gy SBRT to primary tumor, nephrectomy 4 weeks later. Only in-frame clones appear in the TCRdb table, and some are missing; sequencing was by immunoSEQ multiplex PCR. The table shows about 140,000 clones, with less than 85% occurring only once. The sequencing used blood, collected from a patient whose treatment included radiotherapy and nephrectomy. Every receptor here comes from a woman aged 45-60 years with renal cell carcinoma.

V and J are TRBV4-3 and TRBJ2-7, with D uncertain. Trimming took off 0 bases at V and 3 bases at J, with 9 bases between the two ends. There are 14 residues in the CDR3. Germline CDR1 LGHNA, CDR2 YSLEER. Here the CDR3 DNA reads TGCGCCAGCAGCCAAGATTATTTAGGCTACGAGCAGTACTTC. This codes for CASSQDYLGYEQYF.

The rearrangement uses TRBV30 and TRBJ1-2; 8 nucleotides align to TRBD1. J lost 2 bases, V lost 5 bases, and 10 bases had no gene match. Germline CDR1 and CDR2: GTSNPN and SVGIG (reference sequence). This CDR3 region has 15 residues. The CDR3 DNA is TGTGCCTGGGTCTATCCGGACAGGGAGAACTATGGCTACACCTTC. This sequence encodes CAWVYPDRENYGYTF.

In DNA form, the CDR3 reads TGCGCCAGCAGCCAAGATCCTGGGACAGGGGGGGATCAAGCTTTCTTT. It encodes CASSQDPGTGGDQAFF. V gene TRBV4-3 combines with J gene TRBJ1-1; 11 bases map to TRBD1. The J segment lost 9 bases and the V segment lost 0 bases, leaving 9 bases of the junction unmatched. The CDR3 is 16 amino acids. The V gene's germline CDR1 is LGHNA and CDR2 YSLEER.

The J gene is TRBJ2-5, the V gene TRBV5-1; TRBD2 agrees at 8 bases. The CDR3 is 15 residues long. Germline loops: CDR1 SGHRS, CDR2 YFSETQ. J was trimmed by 2 bases and V by 4 bases; bases with no gene match: 7. CDR3 in DNA: TGCGCCAGCAGCAGGCGGGGGGCCTTTCAAGAGACCCAGTACTTC. It encodes CASSRRGAFQETQYF.

Written as DNA, the CDR3 is TGTGCCAGCAGTTACTCGAGAGGGGCTGGGGAGCAGTTCTTC. It specifies CASSYSRGAGEQFF. This chain links TRBV6-5 with TRBJ2-1; either TRBD1 or TRBD2 may fit D (5 bases each). Germline values: CDR1 MNHEY, CDR2 SVGAGI. Trimming shortened V by 0 bases and J by 10 bases, and 13 bases separated the two germline ends. The CDR3 has 14 amino acids.

This clone has a single count. The gene calls are TRBV19 and TRBJ2-7; D tentatively fits TRBD1 or TRBD2 (5 bases each). The CDR3 covers 14 residues. Germline V lookup: CDR1 LNHDA, CDR2 SQIVND (reference sequence). The germline V and J ends were trimmed by 1 base and 3 bases, with 10 bases remaining between them. CDR3 in DNA: TGTGCCAGTAGTATAGCAGGGACCCTCTACGAGCAGTACTTC. Translation: CASSIAGTLYEQYF.

The V and J genes are TRBV27 and TRBJ1-5; D unresolved. CDR1 is MNHEY and CDR2 is SMNVEV in the germline V gene (reference sequence). There are 14 residues in the CDR3. Trimming cost V 2 bases and J 3 bases, with 8 bases left between them. Here the CDR3 reads CASSLVSHNQPQHF. The CDR3 bases are TGTGCCAGCAGTTTAGTTAGCCACAATCAGCCCCAGCATTTT.

There are a few counts of this clone. The chain carries TRBV2 and TRBJ1-5, with D tentatively TRBD1 (6 bases). Trimming left V 4 bases short and J 7 bases short, with 11 bases between. This CDR3 comprises 13 residues. The germline gives CDR1 SNHLY, CDR2 FYNNEI. The chain's CDR3 is CASSGRGGQPQHF. CDR3 DNA: TGTGCCAGCAGTGGGAGAGGGGGACAGCCCCAGCATTTT.

The genes are TRBV5-4 and TRBJ1-2; D is perhaps TRBD1 (5 bases). Per the germline V gene, CDR1 is SGHNT and CDR2 is YYREEE (reference sequence). Trimming shortened V by 3 bases and J by 7 bases, and 16 bases separated the two germline ends. This CDR3 has 14 residues. The DNA of the CDR3 is TGTGCCAGCAGCTCCGCGGAGGGGTTGGGTGGCTACACCTTC. This sequence encodes CASSSAEGLGGYTF.

The gene calls are TRBV30 and TRBJ1-2, with TRBD1 identical over 7 bases. With 5 bases clipped from V and 6 bases from J, the junction kept 9 bases outside the gene matches. Germline CDR1 GTSNPN, CDR2 SVGIG (reference sequence). The CDR3 runs to 13 residues. In nucleotides, the CDR3 is TGTGCCTGGGTCGCTCTGACAGGGAATGGCTACACCTTC. This encodes CAWVALTGNGYTF.

This rearrangement joins TRBV21-1 to TRBJ2-7; the D call of TRBD2 is as the table states it, not checked on the DNA. TRBV21-1 is a recognized pseudogene. The CDR3 runs 19 residues. The CDR3 sequence: CASSNRLAGEDAPFYEQYF. DNA of the CDR3: TGTGCCAGCAGCAATAGGCTAGCGGGGGAGGACGCCCCTTTCTACGAGCAGTACTTC.

This clone showed up just once. This chain links TRBV28 with TRBJ2-7; unclear D gene. Per the germline V gene, CDR1 is MDHEN and CDR2 is SYDVKM. Deletions cut 2 bases from V and 6 bases from J, with 8 bases between. CDR3 length equals 12 residues. CDR3 coding DNA: TGTGCCAGCAGTTTAAGTCGAGTCGAGCAGTACTTC. Translation: CASSLSRVEQYF.

This sequence joins TRBV5-6 and TRBJ1-2, with 7 bases matching TRBD1. V trimming: 0 bases; J trimming: 4 bases; junction bases outside the gene matches: 0. The V gene's germline CDR1 is SGHDT and CDR2 YYEEEE. This CDR3 spans 13 amino acids. This chain's CDR3 is CASSLEGAYGYTF. CDR3 coding DNA: TGTGCCAGCAGCTTGGAGGGGGCCTATGGCTACACCTTC.